The 21 T cell receptor beta chains presented below share a single source sample, sequenced in a study of shared clonotypes between healthy human individuals. Measured with immunoSEQ multiplex PCR; TCRdb has only the in-frame clones, and not every one. Of approximately 2,300,000 clones listed, 80% to 95% are singletons. What was sequenced was naive CD4+ T cells from PBMCs. The subset is: CD45RA+ positively selected. Receptors originate from a man younger than 30 in good health. Some clones in this sample may be carry-over from other donors' samples.

The chain has TRBV9 and TRBJ2-7; maybe TRBD1 (5 bases). Between the trimmed V and J ends, which lost 0 bases and 3 bases, there was a span of 10 bases. Germline CDR1 and CDR2: SGDLS and YYNGEE. The CDR3 is 14 residues long. The DNA of the CDR3 is TGTGCCAGCAGCGTAGATCTGGGGCTCTACGAGCAGTACTTC. Translation gives CASSVDLGLYEQYF.

This clone was seen only once. The gene calls are TRBV30 and TRBJ1-1; unclear D gene. Trimming took 0 bases from V and 4 from J, leaving 15 bases between them. Germline CDR1 and CDR2: GTSNPN and SVGIG (reference sequence). CDR3 size: 15 residues. The CDR3 DNA is TGTGCCTGGAGTGTATTAGAGGGTAGGGTCACTGAAGCTTTCTTT. Translated: CAWSVLEGRVTEAFF.

The V and J genes are TRBV18 and TRBJ2-7; a weak D match, TRBD1 (6 bases). The CDR3 covers 13 residues. In germline, CDR1 is KGHSH, CDR2 LQKENI. V was trimmed by 2 bases and J by 6 bases, leaving 11 bases between them. The CDR3 region is CASSPDRTGEQYF. The CDR3 DNA follows: TGTGCCAGCTCACCAGACAGGACCGGCGAGCAGTACTTC. The variable domain in full, with the rest retrieved from reference TRBV18 and TRBJ2-7, is NAGVMQNPRHLVRRRGQEARLRCSPMKGHSHVYWYRQLPEEGLKFMVYLQKENIIDESGMPKERFSAEFPKEGPSILRIQQVVRGDSAAYFCASSPDRTGEQYFGPGTRLTVT.

The chain employs TRBV4-3 and TRBJ2-1; perhaps TRBD2 as D (6 bases). Germline CDR1 reads LGHNA; CDR2 reads YSLEER. The CDR3 runs 16 residues. The V and J ends lost 3 bases and 8 bases respectively, with 20 bases between them. CDR3: CASSQLGQGGEHEQFF. For the CDR3, the DNA is TGCGCCAGCAGCCAGCTAGGGCAGGGAGGTGAACATGAGCAGTTCTTC.

As for this clone: Other DNA sequences of this sample code for an identical CDR3. The chain employs TRBV6-6 and TRBJ2-5; D call uncertain. The V end was cut by 0 bases, the J end by 4 bases, with 3 bases between. Germline lookup yields CDR1 MNHNY and CDR2 SVGAGI (reference sequence). CDR3 length equals 12 residues. The CDR3 sequence: CASSYSGETQYF. The CDR3, as DNA: TGTGCCAGCAGTTACTCCGGAGAGACCCAGTACTTC.

The genes are TRBV28 and TRBJ2-7; 9 positions agree with TRBD1. The CDR3 has 15 residues. Germline V CDR1 and CDR2: MDHEN, SYDVKM. Trimming at V came to 5 bases and at J to 9 bases, leaving 14 bases not matched to a gene. The CDR3 DNA sequence: TGTGCCAGCAGTGCACTTGGACAGGGGCAAGTGGTGCAGTACTTC. Amino acid sequence: CASSALGQGQVVQYF.

This chain joins TRBV28 and TRBJ2-1; D remains ambiguous. Germline V gives CDR1 MDHEN, CDR2 SYDVKM. The CDR3 has 15 amino acids. V was shortened by 4 bases and J by 4 bases, with 14 bases between the two germline ends. CDR3 sequence: CASSSIQSHYNEQFF. The CDR3 DNA sequence: TGTGCCAGCAGTTCAATACAATCCCATTACAATGAGCAGTTCTTC.

V usage is TRBV29-1 and J usage is TRBJ1-1, with 9 bases matching TRBD1. CDR3 size: 12 residues. CDR1 and CDR2 (germline): SQVTM, ANQGSEA. The J segment lost 7 bases and the V segment lost 6 bases, leaving 6 bases of the junction unmatched. The CDR3 sequence: CSVTGGTDEAFF. Written as DNA, the CDR3 is TGCAGCGTGACAGGGGGTACTGATGAAGCTTTCTTT.

The chain uses TRBV9 and TRBJ2-3; D is unresolved. Per the germline V gene, CDR1 is SGDLS and CDR2 is YYNGEE. V shed 0 bases and J shed 2 bases, with 13 bases lying between them. This CDR3 is 16 amino acids long. CDR3 sequence reads: CASSVVSALTTDTQYF. The CDR3 nucleotides read TGTGCCAGCAGCGTAGTTTCAGCTCTAACCACAGATACGCAGTATTTT.

This chain uses TRBV28 with TRBJ1-2, with D perhaps matching TRBD1 (5 bases). This CDR3 is built from 16 residues. The germline V gene has CDR1 MDHEN and CDR2 SYDVKM. V was cut by 7 bases and J by 5 bases, with 23 bases left in between. CDR3 in amino acids: CASNVGGIQVLYGYTF. CDR3 nucleotides: TGTGCCAGCAACGTAGGAGGGATACAGGTGCTGTATGGCTACACCTTC.

The chain combines TRBV28 with TRBJ2-7, with D possibly matching TRBD1 (5 bases). Between the trimmed V and J ends, which lost 10 bases and 0 bases, there was a span of 13 bases. The CDR3 runs 13 residues. In germline, CDR1 is MDHEN, CDR2 SYDVKM. CDR3 DNA sequence: TGTGCCACCCTAACGACAGTCTCCTACGAGCAGTACTTC. It yields the protein CATLTTVSYEQYF.

The genes are TRBV27 and TRBJ2-2, with TRBD1 matching 10 bases. The V gene's germline CDR1 is MNHEY and CDR2 SMNVEV (reference sequence). V lost 5 bases, J lost 1 base, and 7 bases stayed unmatched. There are 17 residues in the CDR3. The CDR3 region is CASSPFRTGGNTGELFF. The CDR3 DNA sequence: TGTGCCAGCAGTCCCTTTCGGACAGGGGGGAACACCGGGGAGCTGTTTTTT.

This clone appeared once. The chain joins TRBV2 to TRBJ1-2, with a weak D call TRBD1 (5 bases). The ends were cut back, 4 bases at V and 5 bases at J, with 5 bases in the middle. Germline CDR1 is SNHLY and CDR2 is FYNNEI. There are 11 residues in the CDR3. CDR3 bases: TGTGCCAGCAGTGGACAGTATGGCTACACCTTC. Its protein is CASSGQYGYTF.

The CDR3 loop reads CASSVTGDKTEAFF. As DNA, the CDR3 is TGCGCCAGCAGCGTCACAGGGGATAAAACTGAAGCTTTCTTT. V usage is TRBV5-1 and J usage is TRBJ1-1, with 7 bases fitting TRBD1. Trimming took 4 bases from V and 5 from J; bases not matched to a gene: 8. The germline V gene encodes CDR1 SGHRS and CDR2 YFSETQ. The CDR3 is 14 residues long. The whole variable domain, filled in from reference TRBV5-1 and TRBJ1-1, reads KAGVTQTPRYLIKTRGQQVTLSCSPISGHRSVSWYQQTPGQGLQFLFEYFSETQRNKGNFPGRFSGRQFSNSRSEMNVSTLELGDSALYLCASSVTGDKTEAFFGQGTRLTVV.

This rearrangement joins TRBV7-2 to TRBJ2-5; D ambiguous. CDR1 and CDR2 from the germline V gene are SGHTA and FQGNSA. V was pared by 7 bases and J by 4 bases, with 10 bases between. The length of the CDR3 is 12 residues. The CDR3 loop is CASKPVGETQYF. The CDR3 bases are TGTGCCAGCAAGCCTGTTGGAGAGACCCAGTACTTC.

This chain joins TRBV10-3 and TRBJ1-3; D might be TRBD1 (5 bases). Trimming shortened V by 8 bases and J by 2 bases, and 19 bases separated the two germline ends. The CDR3 is 16 amino acids. Germline V gene lookup returns CDR1 ENHRY and CDR2 SYGVKD. The CDR3 loop is CAIGGRNPGPGNTIYF. DNA of the CDR3: TGTGCCATCGGGGGTCGAAACCCGGGACCTGGAAACACCATATATTTT.

The V and J genes are TRBV7-9 and TRBJ2-7, with D possibly matching TRBD1 (6 bases). Per germline, CDR1 SEHNR and CDR2 FQNEAQ (reference sequence). Trimming took 2 bases from V and 0 from J, leaving 20 bases between them. The CDR3 length is 18 residues. The CDR3 is CASSLNIGDILFSYEQYF. CDR3 nucleotide sequence: TGTGCCAGCAGCTTAAATATCGGGGACATCCTCTTCTCCTACGAGCAGTACTTC. Complete variable domain (other parts from reference TRBV7-9 and TRBJ2-7): DTGVSQNPRHKITKRGQNVTFRCDPISEHNRLYWYRQTLGQGPEFLTYFQNEAQLEKSRLLSDRFSAERPKGSFSTLEIQRTEQGDSAMYLCASSLNIGDILFSYEQYFGPGTRLTVT.

The chain links TRBV7-6 to TRBJ2-5, with D possibly being TRBD2 (5 bases). The CDR3 consists of 14 residues. Between the trimmed V and J ends, which lost 1 base and 6 bases, there was a span of 12 bases. Looked up from germline, CDR1 is SGHVS and CDR2 is FNYEAQ. CDR3 bases: TGTGCCAGCAGCTTAGAGGCTAGCTGGCAGACCCAGTACTTC. Translating it yields CASSLEASWQTQYF.

The chain recombines TRBV2 with TRBJ1-5; 8 nucleotides agree with TRBD1. Germline assignment: CDR1 SNHLY and CDR2 FYNNEI. The CDR3 extends over 15 amino acids. V shed 5 bases, J shed 6 bases, and the junction held 9 bases outside the gene matches. The CDR3 here is CASSPTRGQGQPQHF. The CDR3 DNA reads as TGTGCCAGCAGTCCAACCAGGGGGCAAGGTCAGCCCCAGCATTTT.

As to this clone: Other DNA sequences in the same sample also yield this CDR3. V is TRBV2 and J is TRBJ2-5, with D tentatively TRBD1 (5 bases). The V and J ends lost 2 bases and 4 bases respectively, with 11 bases between them. CDR3 size: 14 residues. CDR1 is SNHLY, CDR2 FYNNEI, per germline. The CDR3 is CASSEQGGGETQYF. The CDR3 region has the DNA TGTGCCAGCAGTGAACAGGGTGGCGGAGAGACCCAGTACTTC.

The CDR3, as DNA: TGTGCCATCAGTGGACCGGGACAGCGATACGAGCAGTACTTC. This codes for CAISGPGQRYEQYF. This rearrangement joins TRBV10-3 to TRBJ2-7; 7 nucleotides agree with TRBD1. The CDR3 is made up of 14 amino acids. Trimming took 4 bases from V and 4 from J; bases not matched to a gene: 7. Germline V gives CDR1 ENHRY, CDR2 SYGVKD.